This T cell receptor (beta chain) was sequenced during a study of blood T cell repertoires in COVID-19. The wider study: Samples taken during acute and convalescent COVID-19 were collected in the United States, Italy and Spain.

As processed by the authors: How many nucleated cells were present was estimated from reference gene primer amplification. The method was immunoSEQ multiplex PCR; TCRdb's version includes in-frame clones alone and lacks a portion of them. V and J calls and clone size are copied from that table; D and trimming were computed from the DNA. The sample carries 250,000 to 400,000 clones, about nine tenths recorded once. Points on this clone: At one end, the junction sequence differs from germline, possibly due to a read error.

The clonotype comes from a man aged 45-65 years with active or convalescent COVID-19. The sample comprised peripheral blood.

This CDR3 is CASRPTGGNTGELFF. The CDR3 DNA reads as TGTGCTAGCAGACCTACAGGGGGAAACACCGGGGAGCTGTTTTTT. The chain carries TRBV7-7 and TRBJ2-2, with 8 positions matching TRBD1. Germline V gene sequence: CDR1 SSHAT, CDR2 FNYEAQ (reference sequence). This CDR3 has 15 amino acids.